The 16 T cell receptor beta chains listed next were all sequenced from one sample in a study of cytomegalovirus exposure and HLA in healthy donors. The study ran its PCR with 60 Vbeta and 13 Jbeta primers. Clones were read by immunoSEQ multiplex PCR, and TCRdb kept only the in-frame ones, dropping some. The table records more than 95,000 clones, roughly 74% of them present only once. The specimen was PBMCs. The receptors stem from a female donor in good health and CMV-seropositive.

The rearrangement links TRBV19 to TRBJ2-7; perhaps TRBD2 as D (6 bases). The V and J ends lost 2 bases and 2 bases respectively, with 10 bases between them. The CDR3 runs 14 residues. From germline, CDR1 is LNHDA and CDR2 SQIVND (reference sequence). CDR3 residues: CASSIMEGPYEQYF. The CDR3 DNA follows: TGTGCCAGTAGTATAATGGAGGGGCCCTACGAGCAGTACTTC. The full variable domain, with the rest looked up from reference TRBV19 and TRBJ2-7, is DGGITQSPKYLFRKEGQNVTLSCEQNLNHDAMYWYRQDPGQGLRLIYYSQIVNDFQKGDIAEGYSVSREKKESFPLTVTSAQKNPTAFYLCASSIMEGPYEQYFGPGTRLTVT.

The chain recombines TRBV7-2 with TRBJ2-5, with 7 positions matching TRBD2. Trimming cost V 4 bases and J 7 bases; bases outside gene matches: 15. This CDR3 region has 16 residues. Germline V gene lookup returns CDR1 SGHTA and CDR2 FQGNSA. CDR3 nucleotide sequence: TGTGCCAGCAGCTCGATGAGCGGGGCGACCTCCGGGACCCAGTACTTC. Translated: CASSSMSGATSGTQYF.

V and J are TRBV5-1 and TRBJ2-5, with 9 positions matching TRBD1. The V gene's germline CDR1 is SGHRS and CDR2 YFSETQ. The CDR3 loop spans 14 amino acids. V shed 5 bases and J 3 bases; nucleotides not matched to a gene: 5. CDR3 in DNA: TGCGCCAGCAGACTAGGGACAGGGAAAGAGACCCAGTACTTC. Protein: CASRLGTGKETQYF. Combining the CDR3 with reference TRBV5-1 and TRBJ2-5 gives the whole variable domain KAGVTQTPRYLIKTRGQQVTLSCSPISGHRSVSWYQQTPGQGLQFLFEYFSETQRNKGNFPGRFSGRQFSNSRSEMNVSTLELGDSALYLCASRLGTGKETQYFGPGTRLLVL.

This clone was found a few times. The rearrangement joins TRBV6-1 to TRBJ2-3; D remains ambiguous. V gave up 2 bases and J gave up 1 base, with 10 bases separating them. The CDR3 is 15 residues long. Germline assignment: CDR1 MNHNS and CDR2 SASEGT. The DNA for the CDR3 is TGTGCCAGCAGTGAATACGGCGGTCGCACAGATACGCAGTATTTT. Translation gives CASSEYGGRTDTQYF.

The chain joins TRBV28 to TRBJ2-7; perhaps TRBD2 as D (7 bases). Germline CDR1 reads MDHEN; CDR2 reads SYDVKM. V was clipped by 5 bases and J by 6 bases, with 14 bases between them. The CDR3 sequence is 13 residues long. The CDR3 nucleotides read TGTGCCAGCAGTAGACCGGGGGGCTCCGAGCAGTACTTC. Translating it yields CASSRPGGSEQYF.

CDR3 loop: CASSLGGSWTEAFF. The CDR3 DNA is TGTGCCAGCAGTTTGGGGGGTTCGTGGACTGAAGCTTTCTTT. V gene TRBV28 combines with J gene TRBJ1-1; D may be TRBD1 (5 bases). Trimming removed 3 bases at V and 5 bases at J, with 13 bases between. Germline values: CDR1 MDHEN, CDR2 SYDVKM. The CDR3 runs 14 residues.

This chain joins TRBV5-6 and TRBJ1-3; 10 bases line up with TRBD1. V shed 4 bases, J shed 4 bases, and the junction held 8 bases outside the gene matches. Per germline, CDR1 SGHDT and CDR2 YYEEEE. The CDR3 is 16 amino acids. The CDR3 sequence: CASSSRDRGTGNTIYF. Written as DNA, the CDR3 is TGTGCCAGCAGCAGCCGGGACAGGGGTACAGGAAACACCATATATTTT.

This rearrangement joins TRBV28 to TRBJ2-7; D may be TRBD2 (5 bases). CDR1 is MDHEN and CDR2 is SYDVKM in the germline V gene. Trimming cost V 1 base and J 8 bases, with 9 bases left between them. The CDR3 spans 12 residues. As DNA, the CDR3 is TGTGCCAGCAGTTTATCACGGGGAAAGCAGTACTTC. Its protein is CASSLSRGKQYF.

Concerning this clone itself: The sample holds other DNA sequences that translate to the same CDR3. The chain has TRBV4-3 and TRBJ2-7, with D perhaps matching TRBD1 (6 bases). The length of the CDR3 is 14 residues. The germline CDR1 and CDR2 sequences are LGHNA and YSLEER. Trimming pared 0 bases from V and 1 base from J, leaving 7 bases between. CDR3 loop: CASSQDRGSYEQYF. CDR3 DNA: TGCGCCAGCAGCCAAGACAGGGGTTCCTACGAGCAGTACTTC.

The chain joins TRBV5-1 to TRBJ1-1, with 8 bases lining up with TRBD1. From germline, CDR1 is SGHRS and CDR2 YFSETQ. The CDR3 length is 14 residues. The V segment lost 4 bases and the J segment 1 base; nucleotides outside the gene matches: 3. The CDR3 reads CASSNDRGNTEAFF. The CDR3 coding sequence is TGCGCCAGCAGCAACGACAGGGGGAACACTGAAGCTTTCTTT.

The rearrangement joins TRBV9 to TRBJ1-2, with a tentative D call TRBD1 (6 bases). CDR3 length equals 13 residues. Germline V lookup: CDR1 SGDLS, CDR2 YYNGEE. V lost 0 bases and J 6 bases, leaving 9 bases between the germline ends. The CDR3 bases are TGTGCCAGCAGCGTAGGGCAGGGGAATGGCTACACCTTC. It encodes CASSVGQGNGYTF.

This chain uses TRBV5-1 with TRBJ2-3, with TRBD2 identical over 10 bases. V was pared by 4 bases and J by 6 bases, with 11 bases of the junction left unmatched. The CDR3 is 16 residues long. CDR1 is SGHRS and CDR2 is YFSETQ in the germline V gene. Here the CDR3 DNA reads TGCGCCAGCAGCGGGGAAGCGGGGGGGTCCCCGGATACGCAGTATTTT. This encodes CASSGEAGGSPDTQYF.

This chain's CDR3 is CASSLRTQETQYF. For the CDR3, the DNA is TGTGCCAGCAGCTTAAGGACACAAGAGACCCAGTACTTC. The rearrangement uses TRBV7-3 and TRBJ2-5; the D gene is possibly TRBD1 (5 bases). The V end lost 1 base, the J end lost 2 bases, and 5 bases lay between the germline ends. CDR1 is SGHTA and CDR2 is FQGTGA in the germline V gene. The CDR3 totals 13 residues. The full variable domain, completed using reference TRBV7-3 and TRBJ2-5, is GAGVSQTPSNKVTEKGKYVELRCDPISGHTALYWYRQSLGQGPEFLIYFQGTGAADDSGLPNDRFFAVRPEGSVSTLKIQRTERGDSAVYLCASSLRTQETQYFGPGTRLLVL.

This rearrangement joins TRBV9 to TRBJ1-4; D is undetermined. Germline CDR1 SGDLS, CDR2 YYNGEE. Trimming stripped 1 base from V and 0 bases from J, with 7 bases between. The CDR3 length is 15 residues. In DNA, the CDR3 is TGTGCCAGCAGCGTATCGGGGACAACTAATGAAAAACTGTTTTTT. Amino acids: CASSVSGTTNEKLFF.

In this sample, this clone turned up once. CDR3 DNA sequence: TGTGCCTGGAGTATTCAGGGGCTGAACACTGAAGCTTTCTTT. Protein product: CAWSIQGLNTEAFF. V is TRBV30 and J is TRBJ1-1; a possible D gene is TRBD1 (6 bases). Germline V gives CDR1 GTSNPN, CDR2 SVGIG (reference sequence). V was trimmed by 2 bases and J by 0 bases, leaving 10 bases between them. CDR3 size: 14 residues.

V usage is TRBV12-5 and J usage is TRBJ1-1; 8 nucleotides align to TRBD1. This CDR3 has 14 residues. V gave up 8 bases and J gave up 0 bases; unmatched junction bases: 5. Germline CDR1 reads LGHNT; CDR2 reads FRNRAP. The CDR3, as DNA: TGTGCTAGTCAGGGGGCACCAATGAACACTGAAGCTTTCTTT. Amino acid sequence: CASQGAPMNTEAFF.